The clone carrying this TCR beta chain was observed a few times. Its antigen is still unknown. This entry comes from a study of response to subunit inactivated influenza vaccine. TCRdb used MiXCR to reprocess the RT-PCR reads, holding one entry per CDR3 protein. This sample has around 580,000 distinct CDR3 sequences, with 13% to 15% found just once. Study-level findings and limits: Seasonal influenza vaccination, on each occasion, was suggested by the authors to recruit few new T cells.

The CDR3 has 14 residues. CDR1 is SGHRS, CDR2 YFSETQ, per germline. V was clipped by 7 bases and J by 1 base; unmatched bases: 7. The origin of this receptor is a man aged 50 to 59 who received an inactivated influenza vaccine. The V and J genes are TRBV5-1 and TRBJ1-1, with TRBD1 identical over 7 bases. This sample comprised PBMCs from blood, obtained 12 days after vaccination. Here the CDR3 DNA reads TGCGCCAGCGTCCGCGGGACAGAGAACACTGAAGCTTTCTTT. Translation gives CASVRGTENTEAFF.